Listed here is a single T cell receptor beta chain. TCRdb re-called the 5' RACE reads with MiXCR, one entry per CDR3 protein. The profile shows 120,000 or so distinct CDR3 sequences, about 16% of them singletons. The record originates from a study of T cells after yellow fever vaccination. Germline V gives CDR1 MDHEN, CDR2 SYDVKM. V dropped 7 bases and J dropped 5; count of bases not matched to a gene: 18. The CDR3 is made up of 18 amino acids. The gene calls are TRBV28 and TRBJ2-5, with 11 bases matching TRBD2. The source material was CD8+ T cells sorted from PBMCs, sampled 5 days after the yellow fever booster vaccination. This TCR derives from a man between 18 and 29 years old who received the YFV17D yellow fever vaccine. The CDR3 DNA reads TGTGCCAGCACAGCAGTTTCTCCCCTAGCGGGAGGATTGGAGACCCAGTACTTC. This codes for CASTAVSPLAGGLETQYF.